This paragraph covers one TCR beta chain sequence. Its antigen is currently unknown. These data originate in a study of blood T cells in healthy people across ages. Primed by a sample-barcoded 5' primer and a J-beta primer mix, a second PCR proceeded for roughly 6 to 12 cycles. Carrying 12 random nucleotides, a template-switch adaptor labeled each individual cDNA molecule. MiXCR was run by TCRdb on the 5' RACE reads, yielding one entry per CDR3 protein. This repertoire shows roughly 1,800,000 distinct CDR3 sequences, roughly 50% found once; its top ten account for around 2.1%. Study conclusions and caveats: In these data, TCR beta diversity tracked strongly with naive T cell percentage. Nothing was known about donor CMV status, and this possibly confounded expanded clonotype changes. Across the age range, TCR beta diversity per million T cells fell in a roughly linear way.

The CDR3 has 16 residues. Germline CDR1 and CDR2: MNHEY and SVGAGI. The ends lost 4 bases at V and 1 base at J; junction bases unmatched: 3. Sequencing input: blood. The chain has TRBV6-5 and TRBJ2-5, with 13 bases aligning to TRBD2. This receptor was obtained from a woman aged 40-49 years in good health. In DNA, the CDR3 is TGTGCCAGCAGTTCCGGGACTAGCGGGGCCCAAGAGACCCAGTACTTC. It encodes CASSSGTSGAQETQYF.